In its sample, the clone carrying this T cell receptor beta chain was seen many times. The antigen remains undetermined. This record belongs to a study of T cells in Graves' hyperthyroidism and ophthalmopathy. Amplification of TCR beta CDR3 regions used RNA as the template. During a first-round RT-PCR of the TCR CDR3, the HTBI primer set was used. One entry per CDR3 protein, called by TCRdb with MiXCR from the multiplex PCR reads. The table lists 700,000 or so distinct CDR3 sequences, 13% to 15% of them singletons, with roughly an eighth in the top ten. CDR3 size: 14 residues. The germline CDR1 and CDR2 sequences are LGHDT and YNNKEL (reference sequence). V was shortened by 0 bases and J by 5 bases, with 10 bases between the two germline ends. Regarding the study as a whole: Peripheral blood also featured most of the thyroid clonotypes expanded above 0.001. A model of 13 V-J features distinguished ophthalmopathy from stable hyperthyroidism. The model identified upcoming ophthalmopathy a median around 7.1 months ahead of onset.

Sequenced input: blood. The chain combines TRBV3-1 with TRBJ1-2; the D is unclear. The receptor's source is a woman aged 45-65 years with Graves' ophthalmopathy. The CDR3 DNA reads as TGTGCCAGCAGCCAAGAGGCCGGGTTTTATGGCTACACCTTC. This gives the protein CASSQEAGFYGYTF.